This TCR beta chain was recorded in a study of blood T cell repertoires in COVID-19. This CDR3 is built from 16 residues. Trimming removed 6 bases at V and 0 bases at J, with 15 bases between. CDR1 and CDR2 (germline): SGHTA, FQGTGA. In the original analysis: Reference gene primer amplification yielded estimated nucleated cell counts. Sequencing was performed with immunoSEQ multiplex PCR; in TCRdb, only in-frame clones are kept and a portion is missing. D and trimming come from the DNA, and the V and J calls and clone size come from that table. Counted here are around 430,000 clones, around 88% occurring once; the ten biggest clones make up about 12%.

This receptor was obtained from a woman aged 45-59 years with COVID-19, enrolled during active disease. What was sequenced was peripheral blood. J is TRBJ1-3 and V is TRBV7-3; D not certain. DNA for the CDR3: TGTGCCAGCAGTGTCTCAGGAATGCACTCTGGAAACACCATATATTTT. Amino acid sequence: CASSVSGMHSGNTIYF.